This TCR beta chain appears in the sequencing data of a study of T cell clonality in common variable immunodeficiency. Study-wide results and limits: Fewer deletions and N-nucleotide insertions were reportedly seen in common variable immunodeficiency TCR beta sequences.

Remarks on this clone: The antigen is unknown. The read ends 3 residues shy of where the CDR3 ends; the end is completed using the germline J gene.

The CDR3 contains 14 residues. CDR1 LNHDA and CDR2 SQIVND come from the germline V gene (reference sequence). V was cut by 7 bases and J by 1 base, with 14 bases left in between. Data came from immunoSEQ multiplex PCR; TCRdb stores just in-frame clones and leaves some out. In total the sample includes around 13,000 clones, none of them seen once. This receptor was taken from a human donor with common variable immunodeficiency. The sample consisted of peripheral blood mononuclear cells. The J gene is TRBJ2-7, the V gene TRBV19; perhaps TRBD2 as D (5 bases). The DNA read from the CDR3 is TGTGCCAGTACCACGACGGGGAGTTCCTACGAG. This codes for CASTTTGSSYE. The whole CDR3 sequence is CASTTTGSSYEQYF.